This T cell receptor (beta chain) was obtained from a study of blood T cell repertoires in COVID-19 (dated by TCRdb to the early 2020s). About the study as a whole: Samples from collaborators originated in the United States, Italy and Spain and spanned both the acute and convalescent phases of COVID-19. Deeply sampled blood TCRbeta repertoires from subjects exposed to, actively infected with, or recovered from COVID-19 were included in the dataset. The prospective study material was composed of cDNA or gDNA derived from T cells, B-cell-depleted T cells, or PBMCs. The sample metadata nearly always contained a de-identified subject ID, COVID-19 status, age in years and sex. Samples came from the ongoing ImmuneRACE study (first 160 participants) plus 1,254 subjects from 6 global collaborators. The repertoires were released in a freely available public database intended as a resource for research on the immune response to SARS-CoV-2. Where available, HLA class I and class II types were taken from metadata supplied by the sample provider and were not determined by assay-based typing. Beyond this particular receptor, the publication reports: The quantity of clinical and demographic metadata differed by source and by participant and was supplied without curation.

Whole blood was collected in K2EDTA tubes by collaborating institutions according to the institutions' own protocols. For TCRbeta analysis, collaborators shipped samples in one of three forms: frozen whole blood, isolated PBMCs, or DNA extracted from either of those sample types. TCRbeta CDR3 regions were amplified from genomic DNA by means of the immunoSEQ Assay, a bias-controlled multiplex PCR. The original methods were these. Nucleated cell counts per sample were estimated from amplification of reference gene primers within the assay. To quantify the absolute abundance of each unique TCRbeta CDR3 rearrangement, sequence reads were collapsed and filtered. For each sample, productive Simpson clonality was calculated by taking the square root of Simpson's diversity index across productive rearrangements. The source is immuneACCESS, and TCRdb retained only in-frame sequences with V and J called. Part of the clones is not carried over; for the studies checked, unresolved V genes explain less than half of this, and the remainder is unexplained. V and J calls plus clone size are reproduced from that table; the DNA served to infer D and trimming. Across this sample there are tens of thousands of clones, with 81% seen only once. Around 30% of the sample comes from the top ten.

Its CDR3 holds 17 amino acids, cysteine through phenylalanine. Only the CDR3 region is kept as DNA, spanning 51 bases read in frame from base 1. Germline trimming amounts to 0 bases on V and 8 bases on J, with 10 as the count of junction bases outside the gene matches. The germline V gene yields SGHTA for CDR1 and FQGNSA for CDR2. Worth noting for this clone: Its antigen remains unidentified. No qualities accompany the bases; no much larger clone lies one base away.

Sample: peripheral blood. The TCR was taken from a woman over 75 with active or convalescent COVID-19. The rearranged segments are TRBV7-2 and TRBJ2-1, and TRBD2 matches 10 of the central bases. The sequenced DNA is TGTGCCAGCAGCTTAGCAAGCCCTAGCGGGGGATACCATGAGCAGTTCTTC. It translates to CASSLASPSGGYHEQFF.